The 11 T cell receptor beta chains below all came from one sample that was sequenced in a study of blood T cell repertoires in COVID-19. Clones were sequenced by immunoSEQ multiplex PCR, and TCRdb holds only the in-frame ones, with some missing. Of just over 300,000 clones listed, 70% to 90% are singletons. Input material: PBMCs or T cells enriched from blood (not recorded which). The receptors stem from a man aged 30-40 years who had recovered from COVID-19.

The chain carries TRBV18 and TRBJ1-2; 7 bases agree with TRBD1. Germline values: CDR1 KGHSH, CDR2 LQKENI. The V segment lost 4 bases and the J segment 3 bases; nucleotides outside the gene matches: 5. The CDR3 extends over 14 amino acids. In DNA, the CDR3 is TGTGCCAGCTCACGCTCCGGGACAGACTATGGCTACACCTTC. It codes for CASSRSGTDYGYTF.

This clone was seen only once. The V gene is TRBV11-2, the J gene TRBJ2-7; D is perhaps TRBD2 (5 bases). There are 16 residues in the CDR3. V was trimmed by 0 bases and J by 7 bases, leaving 19 bases between them. Germline-derived CDR1 and CDR2 are SGHAT and FQNNGV. The CDR3 loop reads CASSLDHKRPPWEQYF. Here the CDR3 DNA reads TGTGCCAGCAGCTTAGATCATAAGCGGCCTCCTTGGGAGCAGTACTTC.

J is TRBJ1-1 and V is TRBV10-3, with TRBD1 matching 7 bases. The length of the CDR3 is 13 residues. The germline gives CDR1 ENHRY, CDR2 SYGVKD. After removal of 10 bases from V and 5 bases from J, the junction contained 10 bases not matched to a gene. CDR3 bases: TGTGCCACCCACAGACAGGGTCGGACTGAAGCTTTCTTT. This gives the protein CATHRQGRTEAFF.

The chain employs TRBV19 and TRBJ1-1, with 7 bases matching TRBD1. Germline-derived CDR1 and CDR2 are LNHDA and SQIVND (reference sequence). The length of the CDR3 is 14 residues. J was trimmed by 5 bases and V by 5 bases; bases with no gene match: 8. The CDR3 DNA reads as TGTGCCAGTAGTTTAATACAGGGGAGTACTGAAGCTTTCTTT. This translates into CASSLIQGSTEAFF. Together with reference TRBV19 and TRBJ1-1, the CDR3 gives the full variable domain: DGGITQSPKYLFRKEGQNVTLSCEQNLNHDAMYWYRQDPGQGLRLIYYSQIVNDFQKGDIAEGYSVSREKKESFPLTVTSAQKNPTAFYLCASSLIQGSTEAFFGQGTRLTVV.

V usage is TRBV6-5 and J usage is TRBJ1-2; a weak D match, TRBD1 (6 bases). With 5 bases removed from V and 4 bases from J, the gap between germline ends came to 17 bases. This CDR3 contains 15 residues. Germline V gives CDR1 MNHEY, CDR2 SVGAGI. CDR3 loop: CASSTRRGAGYGYTF. The CDR3 nucleotides are TGTGCCAGCAGTACTCGGCGGGGGGCAGGCTATGGCTACACCTTC.

This chain links TRBV27 with TRBJ2-5; 11 bases align to TRBD2. V shed 8 bases, J shed 2 bases, and the junction held 7 bases outside the gene matches. The CDR3 covers 15 residues. Germline assignment: CDR1 MNHEY and CDR2 SMNVEV (reference sequence). The CDR3 DNA sequence: TGTGCCAGCTCTAGGGGGACTAGCGGACAAGAGACCCAGTACTTC. It yields the protein CASSRGTSGQETQYF.

The chain joins TRBV29-1 to TRBJ1-2, with 7 nucleotides matching TRBD1. Trimming cost V 3 bases and J 9 bases; bases outside gene matches: 7. The CDR3 runs to 12 residues. Germline V gene lookup returns CDR1 SQVTM and CDR2 ANQGSEA. CDR3 residues: CSVDRIRGSYTF. CDR3 nucleotides: TGCAGCGTTGATCGGATCAGGGGGAGCTACACCTTC.

The chain is built from TRBV11-2 and TRBJ1-3; 7 bases match TRBD1. Germline trimming cut 5 bases from V and 0 bases from J; bases unmatched to any gene: 4. Germline CDR1 and CDR2: SGHAT and FQNNGV. CDR3 length equals 15 residues. As DNA, the CDR3 is TGTGCCAGCAGCATAACAGGGGACTCTGGAAACACCATATATTTT. Protein sequence: CASSITGDSGNTIYF.

The V gene is TRBV9, the J gene TRBJ2-2; 9 bases align to TRBD1. V gave up 4 bases and J gave up 4 bases; unmatched junction bases: 5. CDR1 is SGDLS and CDR2 is YYNGEE in the germline V gene. This CDR3 region has 15 residues. The CDR3 DNA reads TGTGCCAGCAGCCTGACAGGGGGGAGCACCGGGGAGCTGTTTTTT. It specifies CASSLTGGSTGELFF.

The chain has TRBV7-9 and TRBJ1-2; 7 nucleotides agree with TRBD1. Trimming at V came to 4 bases and at J to 14 bases, leaving 22 bases not matched to a gene. Germline V lookup: CDR1 SEHNR, CDR2 FQNEAQ (reference sequence). This CDR3 is 16 amino acids long. The CDR3 bases are TGTGCCAGCAGCTCCCTATCGCACCGAAGACAGGGCCCGGGTACCTTC. As protein: CASSSLSHRRQGPGTF.

V and J are TRBV11-2 and TRBJ2-1; 9 nucleotides match TRBD1. This CDR3 region has 16 residues. Germline loops: CDR1 SGHAT, CDR2 FQNNGV. With 0 bases clipped from V and 6 bases from J, the junction kept 6 bases outside the gene matches. The CDR3 nucleotides are TGTGCCAGCAGCTTAGATCCGGGACAGGGATCCAATGAGCAGTTCTTC. Its translation: CASSLDPGQGSNEQFF.